These T cell receptor beta chains were read from a single sample in a study of cytomegalovirus exposure and HLA in healthy donors. Profiling relied on immunoSEQ multiplex PCR, and the TCRdb table lists in-frame clones only, not all of them. The data hold 85,000 to 100,000 clones, with roughly 80% observed a single time. Input material: PBMCs. All receptors come from a man in his sixties in good health and CMV-seropositive. Each CDR3 is given with its conserved first and last residue. The D gene is left open where the match is weak. Part of the rows lack a size; the others show once, few, many or a class for expanded clones.

J: TRBJ1-1
V: TRBV6-4
D: .
size: once
length: 18
DNA: TGTGCCAGCAGCAATTACCGGGACAAGGGCTTTTTGGGCACTGAAGCTTTCTTT
CDR3: CASSNYRDKGFLGTEAFF

J: TRBJ1-2
V: TRBV27
D: .
size: .
length: 16
DNA: TGTGCCAGCAGTTTTATGGTCGGTCAGGCCAACTATGGCTACACCTTC
CDR3: CASSFMVGQANYGYTF

J: TRBJ2-2
V: TRBV2
D: .
size: .
length: 10
DNA: TGTGCCAGCACCGGGGGGGAGCTGTTTTTT
CDR3: CASTGGELFF

J: TRBJ2-5
V: TRBV2
D: TRBD2
size: .
length: 14
DNA: TGTGCCAGCAGGGAGGGACTAGCGGAGAAGACCCAGTACTTC
CDR3: CASREGLAEKTQYF

J: TRBJ2-2
V: TRBV5-4
D: .
size: few
length: 16
DNA: TGTGCCAGCAGCTTGGGGATGGGCATTCGTGGCGGGGAGCTGTTTTTT
CDR3: CASSLGMGIRGGELFF

J: TRBJ1-2
V: TRBV25-1
D: .
size: once
length: 14
DNA: TGTGCCAGCAGTGAACCGGGCCCCGGGGATGGCTACACCTTC
CDR3: CASSEPGPGDGYTF

J: TRBJ1-4
V: TRBV7-9
D: .
size: .
length: 16
DNA: TGTGCCAGCAGCTTAGTTAGAGCAACAACTAATGAAAAACTGTTTTTT
CDR3: CASSLVRATTNEKLFF

J: TRBJ1-1
V: TRBV29-1
D: .
size: .
length: 11
DNA: TGCAGCGTCGCTAGACAGAAAGAAGCTTTCTTT
CDR3: CSVARQKEAFF

J: TRBJ2-1
V: TRBV28
D: .
size: .
length: 14
DNA: TGTGCCAGCAGTTTATCAGGGTCCTACAATGAGCAGTTCTTC
CDR3: CASSLSGSYNEQFF

J: TRBJ2-3
V: TRBV6-4
D: TRBD1
size: .
length: 15
DNA: TGTGCCAGCAGTGACCGGGACAGGGGTACAGATACGCAGTATTTT
CDR3: CASSDRDRGTDTQYF

J: TRBJ2-7
V: TRBV5-1
D: TRBD2
size: .
length: 14
DNA: TGCGCCAGCAGCTTGGAGGGACTAGCCTACGAGCAGTACTTC
CDR3: CASSLEGLAYEQYF

J: TRBJ2-5
V: TRBV5-1
D: .
size: .
length: 12
DNA: TGCGCCAGCAGCCAAACAGGGGAGACCCAGTACTTC
CDR3: CASSQTGETQYF

J: TRBJ1-4
V: TRBV18
D: .
size: .
length: 15
DNA: TGTGCCAGCTCGTCGGGGGCAGCGGGGAATGAAAAACTGTTTTTT
CDR3: CASSSGAAGNEKLFF

J: TRBJ2-7
V: TRBV7-2
D: .
size: .
length: 16
DNA: TGTGCCAGCAGCTTAGCAGCAACAGGAAACTCCTACGAGCAGTACTTC
CDR3: CASSLAATGNSYEQYF

J: TRBJ1-1
V: TRBV5-4
D: .
size: .
length: 17
DNA: TGTGCCAGCAGCTTGGCCGGCAGGGTTTTGGGGAACACTGAAGCTTTCTTT
CDR3: CASSLAGRVLGNTEAFF

J: TRBJ2-3
V: TRBV11-2
D: TRBD2
size: .
length: 16
DNA: TGTGCCAGCAGCCGCCCGGAAGCGGGGGGCACAGATACGCAGTATTTT
CDR3: CASSRPEAGGTDTQYF

J: TRBJ2-4
V: TRBV7-8
D: TRBD1
size: once
length: 16
DNA: TGTGCCAGCAGCGTAACAGGGGGCTTGTTTAAAAACATTCAGTACTTC
CDR3: CASSVTGGLFKNIQYF

J: TRBJ1-6
V: TRBV18
D: .
size: .
length: 15
DNA: TGTGCCAGCTCACCATTGAGGCCTTGGGATTCACCCCTCCACTTT
CDR3: CASSPLRPWDSPLHF

J: TRBJ2-7
V: TRBV19
D: TRBD1
size: .
length: 15
DNA: TGTGCCAGTAAGCCGAGACAGGGGGCCACCTACGAGCAGTACTTC
CDR3: CASKPRQGATYEQYF

J: TRBJ1-6
V: TRBV19
D: .
size: once
length: 16
DNA: TGTGCCAGTGGAAAAGGGGGGGGCTCCTATAATTCACCCCTCCACTTT
CDR3: CASGKGGGSYNSPLHF

J: TRBJ2-3
V: TRBV9
D: TRBD1
size: .
length: 15
DNA: TGTGCCAGCGGATCGACAGGGGGCCGGACAGATACGCAGTATTTT
CDR3: CASGSTGGRTDTQYF

J: TRBJ2-7
V: TRBV5-6
D: .
size: .
length: 13
DNA: TGTGCCAGCAGCCCGGGGGTGACCTACGAGCAGTACTTC
CDR3: CASSPGVTYEQYF

J: TRBJ2-1
V: TRBV9
D: TRBD1
size: .
length: 15
DNA: TGTGCCAGCAGCGAACGGGACAGGAGGGGTGGGGAGCAGTTCTTC
CDR3: CASSERDRRGGEQFF

J: TRBJ2-2
V: TRBV6-6
D: .
size: .
length: 16
DNA: TGTGCCAGCAGTTACGTACAGGGAATAAACACCGGGGAGCTGTTTTTT
CDR3: CASSYVQGINTGELFF

J: TRBJ2-4
V: TRBV30
D: TRBD1
size: .
length: 14
DNA: TGTGCCTGCGGGACAGGGAAAAACAAAAACATTCAGTACTTC
CDR3: CACGTGKNKNIQYF

J: TRBJ1-6
V: TRBV10-3
D: TRBD1
size: .
length: 17
DNA: TGTGCCATCAGGGACGGACAGGGGGTAACCTATAATTCACCCCTCCACTTT
CDR3: CAIRDGQGVTYNSPLHF

J: TRBJ2-7
V: TRBV5-6
D: .
size: .
length: 13
DNA: TGTGCCAGCAGCTTGGTGGACACATACGAGCAGTACTTC
CDR3: CASSLVDTYEQYF

J: TRBJ1-5
V: TRBV5-1
D: TRBD1
size: .
length: 15
DNA: TGCGCCAGCAGCTTGGATCCAGGGGGAGGCCAGCCCCAGCATTTT
CDR3: CASSLDPGGGQPQHF

J: TRBJ2-6
V: TRBV2
D: .
size: .
length: 12
DNA: TGTGCCAGCAGCCGGGGGGCCAACGTCCTGACTTTC
CDR3: CASSRGANVLTF

J: TRBJ2-5
V: TRBV5-1
D: TRBD2
size: .
length: 17
DNA: TGCGCCAGCAGCTTGGGCTCCGGGGGGGCCAGAGGTGAGACCCAGTACTTC
CDR3: CASSLGSGGARGETQYF

J: TRBJ1-2
V: TRBV18
D: TRBD1
size: .
length: 16
DNA: TGTGCCAGCTCACCTGGTCTAGGGGGCGCGGGCTATGGCTACACCTTC
CDR3: CASSPGLGGAGYGYTF

J: TRBJ2-3
V: TRBV5-6
D: TRBD1
size: few
length: 17
DNA: TGTGCCAGCAGCCAAACCGGGACAGGGGGCCGAGTAGATACGCAGTATTTT
CDR3: CASSQTGTGGRVDTQYF

J: TRBJ2-1
V: TRBV9
D: .
size: .
length: 17
DNA: TGTGCCAGCAGCCCCCGTCCGGGCGGGGGCTTCGGGGATGAGCAGTTCTTC
CDR3: CASSPRPGGGFGDEQFF